This T cell receptor (beta chain) was sequenced during a study of blood T cell repertoires in COVID-19. Across the whole study: The study drew acute and convalescent COVID-19 samples from the United States, Italy and Spain. T cells, B-cell-depleted T cells, or PBMCs provided the cDNA or gDNA that served as material.

Source study methods: Estimation of nucleated cell counts relied on the amplification of reference gene primers. Generated by immunoSEQ multiplex PCR, the TCRdb table keeps only in-frame clones and is missing some. That table gives V, J and clone size, and the DNA gave D and trimming. The data contain some 240,000 clones, approximately 85% of them singletons. Per germline, CDR1 SGHDT and CDR2 YYEEEE. The CDR3 is made up of 15 amino acids. V trimming: 4 bases; J trimming: 5 bases; junction bases outside the gene matches: 11. The receptor's source is a woman aged 60-70 years with active or convalescent COVID-19. The sequenced material came from peripheral blood. The chain couples TRBV5-6 to TRBJ2-5, with 7 bases fitting TRBD2. CDR3 sequence: CASSRLLAKGETQYF. CDR3 nucleotide sequence: TGTGCCAGCAGCAGACTACTAGCGAAGGGGGAGACCCAGTACTTC.